These T cell receptor beta chains were read from a single sample in a study of control samples from healthy donors and cancer patients. Sequencing was performed with immunoSEQ multiplex PCR; in TCRdb, only in-frame clones are kept and a portion is missing. The sample yields under 60,000 clones, over 85% seen once. Input material: PBMCs. These receptors came from a woman between 45 and 65 years old with head and neck cancer. Each CDR3 is given with its conserved first and last residue. The D gene is left open where the match is weak. Some rows mark clone size as missing; the rest say once, few, many or name a class of expanded clone.

CDR3 protein: CASSQDLGRGQPQETQYF; CDR3 DNA: TGTGCCAGCAGCCAAGATTTGGGCAGGGGGCAACCACAAGAGACCCAGTACTTC; V gene: TRBV3-1/TRBV3-2; J gene: TRBJ2-5; clone size: .; D gene: TRBD1
CDR3 protein: CASRLGAGQETQYF; CDR3 DNA: TGTGCCAGCAGGCTAGGGGCCGGTCAAGAGACCCAGTACTTC; V gene: TRBV7-2; J gene: TRBJ2-5; clone size: .; D gene: .
CDR3 protein: CSVGSQETQYF; CDR3 DNA: TGCAGCGTTGGAAGCCAGGAGACCCAGTACTTC; V gene: TRBV29-1; J gene: TRBJ2-5; clone size: .; D gene: .
CDR3 protein: CASSPGDRVGYNEQFF; CDR3 DNA: TGTGCCAGCAGTCCGGGGGACAGGGTGGGATACAATGAGCAGTTCTTC; V gene: TRBV27; J gene: TRBJ2-1; clone size: .; D gene: TRBD1
CDR3 protein: CASSQDPLTGNSGNTIYF; CDR3 DNA: TGCGCCAGCAGCCAAGATCCCTTGACAGGGAACTCTGGAAACACCATATATTTT; V gene: TRBV4-3; J gene: TRBJ1-3; clone size: .; D gene: TRBD1
CDR3 protein: CASSSWTSGRVSSYNEQFF; CDR3 DNA: TGTGCCAGCAGCTCGTGGACTAGCGGGAGGGTAAGCTCCTACAATGAGCAGTTCTTC; V gene: TRBV11-2; J gene: TRBJ2-1; clone size: .; D gene: TRBD2
CDR3 protein: CATRGQGANTGELFF; CDR3 DNA: TGTGCCACCAGAGGACAGGGGGCGAACACCGGGGAGCTGTTTTTT; V gene: TRBV24-1; J gene: TRBJ2-2; clone size: .; D gene: TRBD1
CDR3 protein: CSASTPSWGVADTQYF; CDR3 DNA: TGCAGTGCTAGTACCCCCTCCTGGGGTGTAGCAGATACGCAGTATTTT; V gene: TRBV20-1; J gene: TRBJ2-3; clone size: .; D gene: .
CDR3 protein: CASSPRPPEGYGYTF; CDR3 DNA: TGTGCCAGTAGTCCGCGGCCTCCGGAGGGGTATGGCTACACCTTC; V gene: TRBV19; J gene: TRBJ1-2; clone size: .; D gene: .
CDR3 protein: CASSVATGLAVLTNTGELFF; CDR3 DNA: TGTGCCAGCAGCGTAGCTACGGGACTAGCGGTGTTGACGAACACCGGGGAGCTGTTTTTT; V gene: TRBV9; J gene: TRBJ2-2; clone size: .; D gene: TRBD2
CDR3 protein: CASSLSGGNQPQHF; CDR3 DNA: TGTGCCAGCAGTTTATCAGGGGGCAATCAGCCCCAGCATTTT; V gene: TRBV28; J gene: TRBJ1-5; clone size: .; D gene: .
CDR3 protein: CASSPQGQLGGYTF; CDR3 DNA: TGTGCCAGCAGCCCCCAGGGACAGCTCGGAGGCTACACCTTC; V gene: TRBV9; J gene: TRBJ1-2; clone size: .; D gene: TRBD1
CDR3 protein: CASSPASGEETQYF; CDR3 DNA: TGTGCCAGCTCACCTGCAAGCGGGGAAGAGACCCAGTACTTC; V gene: TRBV18; J gene: TRBJ2-5; clone size: .; D gene: TRBD2
CDR3 protein: CASSLNTNTEAFF; CDR3 DNA: TGTGCCAGCAGTTTGAATACGAACACTGAAGCTTTCTTT; V gene: TRBV27; J gene: TRBJ1-1; clone size: .; D gene: .
CDR3 protein: CASSPGGYGYTF; CDR3 DNA: TGTGCCAGCAGCCCCGGCGGCTATGGCTACACCTTC; V gene: TRBV5-6; J gene: TRBJ1-2; clone size: once; D gene: .
CDR3 protein: CAPSQPQTGMNTEAFF; CDR3 DNA: TGCGCCCCCAGCCAACCCCAGACAGGGATGAACACTGAAGCTTTCTTT; V gene: TRBV4-1; J gene: TRBJ1-1; clone size: .; D gene: TRBD1
CDR3 protein: CASSLEQGNYGYTF; CDR3 DNA: TGTGCCAGCAGTTTAGAGCAGGGGAACTATGGCTACACCTTC; V gene: TRBV28; J gene: TRBJ1-2; clone size: .; D gene: .
CDR3 protein: CASSDGQGGNEQFF; CDR3 DNA: TGTGCCAGCAGCGATGGACAGGGAGGGAATGAGCAGTTCTTC; V gene: TRBV7-3; J gene: TRBJ2-1; clone size: .; D gene: .
CDR3 protein: CASSYDSTDRFHQMNTEAFF; CDR3 DNA: TGTGCCAGCAGTTACGATTCTACAGACCGCTTTCACCAAATGAACACTGAAGCTTTCTTT; V gene: TRBV6-2/TRBV6-3; J gene: TRBJ1-1; clone size: .; D gene: .
CDR3 protein: CSVEDRGHDGYTF; CDR3 DNA: TGCAGCGTTGAGGACAGAGGACACGATGGCTACACCTTC; V gene: TRBV29-1; J gene: TRBJ1-2; clone size: .; D gene: .